This T cell receptor beta chain stems from a study of blood T cell repertoires in COVID-19. Across the study: The United States, Italy and Spain supplied acute and convalescent COVID-19 samples. PBMCs, B-cell-depleted T cells, or T cells were the source of the cDNA or gDNA that made up the material.

Profiled with immunoSEQ multiplex PCR; TCRdb holds only in-frame clones, not every one. The table shows approximately 400,000 clones, with 85% to 90% occurring only once. Ages ranged from about 18 to 89 years, with residence in some 25 US areas. Two negative PCRs, clearance, or symptom resolution characterized the recovered Cohort 3 donors. Trimming took 0 bases from V and 0 from J; bases not matched to a gene: 8. CDR3 length: 18 amino acids. Per the germline V gene, CDR1 is SGHRS and CDR2 is YFSETQ. Sequenced material: PBMCs or T cells enriched from blood (not recorded which). The receptor's source is a woman under 30 who had recovered from COVID-19. V usage is TRBV5-1 and J usage is TRBJ1-3; 8 bases are shared with TRBD1. The CDR3 DNA reads TGCGCCAGCAGCTTGGATGGACAGGGTCCCCTCTCTGGAAACACCATATATTTT. Amino acid sequence: CASSLDGQGPLSGNTIYF.